Below are 25 T cell receptor beta chains sequenced from a single sample in a study of spatial heterogeneity in lung cancer. TCRdb redid the calling of the 5' RACE reads with MiXCR, one entry per CDR3 protein. Of fewer than 30,000 distinct CDR3 sequences listed, more than 5.5% were seen once; the top ten hold almost 25%. Study findings and constraints: Counts of expanded intratumoral alpha and beta TCRs tracked tumor mutation counts.

For these receptors, no antigen is known. The time point denotes: sample taken at primary tumor resection. Here the sequenced sample was lung tumor tissue, taken at surgery. These receptors all stem from a male donor with early-stage non-small cell lung cancer.

This clonotype occurred many times. The CDR3 DNA reads as TGTGCCAGCAGTTTAGCGGGGATGTCCGATGAAAAACTGTTTTTT. Translated: CASSLAGMSDEKLFF. The chain links TRBV28 to TRBJ1-4, with D unclear. CDR3 length equals 15 residues. Trimming pared 2 bases from V and 6 bases from J, leaving 13 bases between. Germline loops: CDR1 MDHEN, CDR2 SYDVKM.

The chain joins TRBV12-3 or TRBV12-4 to TRBJ1-5; D uncertain. This CDR3 comprises 13 residues. V lost 2 bases and J 5 bases, leaving 7 bases between the germline ends. The CDR3 DNA is TGTGCCAGCAGTTTATCTTGGTATCAGCCCCAGCATTTT. It yields the protein CASSLSWYQPQHF.

This clonotype showed up many times. The gene calls are TRBV10-1 and TRBJ2-2; possibly TRBD1 for D (5 bases). This CDR3 spans 15 amino acids. Trimming took 11 bases from V and 5 from J, leaving 21 bases between them. The germline gives CDR1 WNHNN, CDR2 SYGVQD (reference sequence). In DNA, the CDR3 is TGCGCCGGCCGCCCTTGCTGGACAAAGACCGGGGAGCTGTTTTTT. This codes for CAGRPCWTKTGELFF.

This clonotype was picked up many times. The V call is TRBV20-1, the J call TRBJ2-5; 10 bases are a match to TRBD2. The germline CDR1 and CDR2 sequences are DFQATT and SNEGSKA (reference sequence). CDR3 length: 16 residues. V lost 5 bases, J lost 4 bases, and 13 bases stayed unmatched. The CDR3 here is CSAGPSASGGRETQYF. In nucleotides, the CDR3 is TGCAGTGCTGGGCCTTCGGCTAGCGGGGGAAGAGAGACCCAGTACTTC.

For this clonotype: It may be a read error: a sequence one base away is much more abundant. The rearrangement uses TRBV7-9 and TRBJ1-5, with TRBD1 matching over 7 bases. Trimming cost V 1 base and J 5 bases; bases outside gene matches: 5. This CDR3 has 15 amino acids. Germline CDR1 reads SEHNR; CDR2 reads FQNEAQ (reference sequence). The CDR3 region has the DNA TGTGCCAGCAGCTTAGGAAGGGACAGCTATCAGCCCCAGCATTTT. The encoded protein is CASSLGRDSYQPQHF.

Ten or more counts support this clonotype. This rearrangement joins TRBV12-3 or TRBV12-4 to TRBJ1-6; D gene ambiguous. The CDR3 runs 14 residues. With 3 bases removed from V and 9 bases from J, the gap between germline ends came to 12 bases. In DNA, the CDR3 is TGTGCCAGCAGTTTGACCGGGCTTGCTTCACCCCTCCACTTT. Its protein product is CASSLTGLASPLHF.

This clonotype came up many times. The DNA of the CDR3 is TGTGCCTGGAGTGTCGGACGGACCTATGGCTACACCTTC. It yields the protein CAWSVGRTYGYTF. This chain links TRBV30 with TRBJ1-2; no clear D gene. Germline lookup yields CDR1 GTSNPN and CDR2 SVGIG (reference sequence). CDR3 length: 13 residues. Trimming removed 0 bases at V and 4 bases at J, with 9 bases between. Looking up the rest from reference TRBV30 and TRBJ1-2 gives the full variable domain: SQTIHQWPATLVQPVGSPLSLECTVEGTSNPNLYWYRQAAGRGLQLLFYSVGIGQISSEVPQNLSASRPQDRQFILSSKKLLLSDSGFYLCAWSVGRTYGYTFGSGTRLTVV.

This chain links TRBV11-2 with TRBJ2-7; D call uncertain. Trimming took off 4 bases at V and 4 bases at J, with 14 bases between the two ends. Germline lookup yields CDR1 SGHAT and CDR2 FQNNGV. The CDR3 spans 14 residues. The CDR3 reads CASSSGPETYEQYF. CDR3 bases: TGTGCCAGCAGCTCTGGGCCGGAGACTTACGAGCAGTACTTC.

This clonotype was seen many times. This chain uses TRBV5-4 with TRBJ1-5, with D unresolved. Germline assignment: CDR1 SGHNT and CDR2 YYREEE (reference sequence). The CDR3 is made up of 12 amino acids. Trimming left V 3 bases short and J 7 bases short, with 8 bases between. The CDR3 sequence: CASSSLGQPQHF. Here the CDR3 DNA reads TGTGCCAGCAGCTCCCTGGGACAGCCCCAGCATTTT.

This clonotype has just a few counts. The chain is built from TRBV11-3 and TRBJ2-2; a possible D gene is TRBD1 (5 bases). Per the germline V gene, CDR1 is SGHNT and CDR2 is YENEEA. V was shortened by 1 base and J by 4 bases, with 16 bases between the two germline ends. This CDR3 is built from 17 residues. In DNA, the CDR3 is TGTGCCAGCAGCTTAGCCCCGGAGTTAGGGGTCACCGGGGAGCTGTTTTTT. Encoded protein: CASSLAPELGVTGELFF.

This clonotype was observed at least ten times. The rearrangement joins TRBV7-8 to TRBJ1-5, with TRBD1 as a possible D gene (6 bases). CDR3 length: 14 residues. The germline V gene encodes CDR1 SGHVS and CDR2 FQNEAQ. V lost 5 bases to trimming and J lost 1 base, with 9 bases between them. Here the CDR3 DNA reads TGTGCCAGCAGCATCGGACAGAGCAATCAGCCCCAGCATTTT. This translates into CASSIGQSNQPQHF.

This clonotype has just a few counts. The chain joins TRBV9 to TRBJ1-3; D gene ambiguous. The ends were cut back, 6 bases at V and 0 bases at J, with 16 bases in the middle. The CDR3 extends over 16 amino acids. The germline V gene encodes CDR1 SGDLS and CDR2 YYNGEE. CDR3 amino acids: CASTSRWDYSGNTIYF. The CDR3 DNA reads as TGTGCCAGCACCAGTAGGTGGGATTACTCTGGAAACACCATATATTTT.

This clonotype was seen repeatedly, ten times or more. This chain uses TRBV28 with TRBJ1-5; possibly TRBD1 for D (5 bases). The germline gives CDR1 MDHEN, CDR2 SYDVKM. Trimming pared 6 bases from V and 7 bases from J, leaving 10 bases between. The CDR3 totals 12 residues. The CDR3 DNA reads TGTGCCAGCAGCGTCAGGGACCAGCCCCAGCATTTT. Translating gives CASSVRDQPQHF.

This clonotype showed up many times. This chain links TRBV28 with TRBJ1-2; 8 bases line up with TRBD1. The CDR3 runs to 15 residues. The V segment lost 6 bases and the J segment 11 bases; nucleotides outside the gene matches: 17. Germline-derived CDR1 and CDR2 are MDHEN and SYDVKM. CDR3 sequence reads: CASRTGQGHFVTYTF. DNA for the CDR3: TGTGCCAGCAGGACCGGACAGGGCCATTTCGTAACGTACACCTTC.

As DNA, the CDR3 is TGTGCCAGCCGAGAGGGCGGGTTCTCTGGGGCCAACGTCCTGACTTTC. Encoded protein: CASREGGFSGANVLTF. The chain has TRBV13 and TRBJ2-6; D is possibly TRBD2 (5 bases). Trimming left V 8 bases short and J 0 bases short, with 14 bases between. The CDR3 spans 16 residues. CDR1 is PRHDT, CDR2 FYEKMQ, per germline (reference sequence).

This rearrangement joins TRBV7-2 to TRBJ2-5; possibly TRBD1 for D (6 bases). The germline V gene encodes CDR1 SGHTA and CDR2 FQGNSA. This CDR3 is 13 amino acids long. V gave up 3 bases and J gave up 4 bases, with 9 bases separating them. Here the CDR3 DNA reads TGTGCCAGCAGCTTCAGGGGCCTAGAGACCCAGTACTTC. This encodes CASSFRGLETQYF.

This clonotype was recorded at least ten times. The V and J genes are TRBV7-8 and TRBJ2-2; D is perhaps TRBD1 or TRBD2 (6 bases each). The CDR3 extends over 14 amino acids. Looked up from germline, CDR1 is SGHVS and CDR2 is FQNEAQ. With 3 bases removed from V and 6 bases from J, the gap between germline ends came to 11 bases. The CDR3 is CASSFDRRAGELFF. CDR3 nucleotides: TGTGCCAGCAGCTTCGACAGGAGGGCCGGGGAGCTGTTTTTT.

This clonotype was picked up many times. The CDR3 nucleotides are TGTGCCAGCAAGGAGGGGGTTAGGGAAAAACTGTTTTTT. Protein product: CASKEGVREKLFF. The chain employs TRBV28 and TRBJ1-4; D might be TRBD1 (6 bases). V dropped 7 bases and J dropped 8 bases, with 14 bases sitting between them. Germline CDR1 and CDR2: MDHEN and SYDVKM. The CDR3 contains 13 residues.

The chain combines TRBV5-1 with TRBJ2-3; D assignment may be TRBD1 or TRBD2 (6 bases each). V dropped 3 bases and J dropped 4 bases, with 15 bases sitting between them. The germline gives CDR1 SGHRS, CDR2 YFSETQ. The CDR3 has 15 residues. The CDR3 is CASSSGRQASDTQYF. For the CDR3, the DNA is TGCGCCAGCAGCTCCGGGAGACAGGCTTCAGATACGCAGTATTTT.

This clonotype was counted only a few times. This clone may be a read error of a much larger clone one base away. This chain uses TRBV6-2 or TRBV6-3 with TRBJ1-1; D uncertain. This CDR3 region has 14 residues. Germline loops: CDR1 MNHEY, CDR2 SVGEGT. The DNA for the CDR3 is TGTGCCAGCACCCTTAGGACCGCGAGCACTGAAGCTTCCTTT. Amino acid sequence: CASTLRTASTEASF.

This clonotype was observed many times. This chain uses TRBV20-1 with TRBJ2-3; 9 nucleotides line up with TRBD2. The CDR3 has 15 amino acids. From germline, CDR1 is DFQATT and CDR2 SNEGSKA (reference sequence). J gave up 6 bases and V 3 bases, and 10 bases lay outside the gene matches. The CDR3 DNA reads as TGCAGTGCTAGGTCGGCGGGGGGGCCAGCTGATACGCAGTATTTT. The encoded protein is CSARSAGGPADTQYF.

A few counts support this clonotype. The chain is built from TRBV29-1 and TRBJ2-3; D gene unclear. The CDR3 consists of 13 residues. The V gene lost 4 bases and the J gene lost 1 base, with 9 bases spanning the gap. Germline V lookup: CDR1 SQVTM, CDR2 ANQGSEA. The DNA of the CDR3 is TGCAGCGTTGGTTTTGGCGGCACAGATACGCAGTATTTT. It specifies CSVGFGGTDTQYF.

The sample holds many counts of this clonotype. CDR3 nucleotides: TGCAGCGTAAAAATGTCCAACTATGGCTACACCTTC. Protein product: CSVKMSNYGYTF. The chain employs TRBV29-1 and TRBJ1-2, with D unclear. In germline, CDR1 is SQVTM, CDR2 ANQGSEA. The length of the CDR3 is 12 residues. The V gene lost 6 bases and the J gene lost 2 bases, with 10 bases spanning the gap.

There are many counts of this clonotype. At one end, the junction sequence differs from germline, possibly due to a read error. This chain connects TRBV7-2 to TRBJ2-5, with 7 positions matching TRBD2. Germline loops: CDR1 SGHTA, CDR2 FQGNSA. The CDR3 sequence is 12 residues long. CDR3 sequence (DNA): TGTGCCAGCAGCCAGAGAAGCGGGAACGGGGACTTC. Its protein is CASSQRSGNGDF.

This clonotype was picked up many times. The V call is TRBV10-3, the J call TRBJ2-7; a possible D gene is TRBD1 (6 bases). Germline V gives CDR1 ENHRY, CDR2 SYGVKD. Trimming stripped 5 bases from V and 0 bases from J, with 14 bases between. The CDR3 spans 15 residues. The CDR3 bases are TGTGCCATCAGTAGGGACAACCCGGACTCCTACGAGCAGTACTTC. It translates to CAISRDNPDSYEQYF.